This T cell receptor beta chain derives from a study of T cell changes during pregnancy in multiple sclerosis. Measured with immunoSEQ multiplex PCR; TCRdb has only the in-frame clones, and not every one. The data show around 60,000 clones, with approximately 90% seen just once and around 2.8% held by the top ten. CDR3 length: 15 residues. V gave up 0 bases and J gave up 4 bases; unmatched junction bases: 6. CDR1 is GTSNPN, CDR2 SVGIG, per germline (reference sequence). The starting material was peripheral blood, obtained in the second trimester of pregnancy. The TCR comes from a female donor in good health, enrolled as a control in a pregnancy study. This chain connects TRBV30 to TRBJ2-1, with 7 bases identical to TRBD2. CDR3 loop: CAWSVLGGGYNEQFF. CDR3 DNA: TGTGCCTGGAGTGTACTCGGCGGGGGATACAATGAGCAGTTCTTC.